Listed below are T cell receptor beta chains from one sample, sequenced in a study of cytomegalovirus exposure and HLA in healthy donors. Data came from immunoSEQ multiplex PCR; TCRdb stores just in-frame clones and leaves some out. This table holds under 150,000 clones, roughly 72% found once. The sequenced sample was PBMCs. Receptors originate from a woman aged 45 to 65 in good health and CMV-seronegative. The CDR3 runs from the conserved cysteine through the conserved F or W. Fields, in order: J gene, V gene, clone size, D gene, CDR3 DNA, CDR3 protein. The D gene is left open where the match is weak. Clone size, where shown, is once, few, many, or a class for clones that have expanded.

>TRBJ2-1|TRBV9|few|TRBD2
TGTGCCAGCAGCGTAGAGGGACTAGCGGGAGAGGTGTTCTTC
CASSVEGLAGEVFF
>TRBJ1-2|TRBV9|.|.
TGTGCCAGCAGCGCTCGACAGGCGGACTATGGCTACACCTTC
CASSARQADYGYTF
>TRBJ2-3|TRBV11-3|.|TRBD2
TGTGCCAGCAGCTTAGGTGGGGGGGGCACAGATACGCAGTATTTT
CASSLGGGGTDTQYF
>TRBJ2-1|TRBV18|.|.
TGTGCCAGCTCACCACCGTGGGCAGGCCGGGGGTTTAATGAGCAGTTCTTC
CASSPPWAGRGFNEQFF
>TRBJ1-1|TRBV11-1|once|.
TGTGCCAGCAGCTCCCGGTCAGGGGACACTGAAGCTTTCTTT
CASSSRSGDTEAFF
>TRBJ2-5|TRBV7-3|.|.
TGTGCCAGCAGCCCCCTCGGGGTTGGGCAAGAGACCCAGTACTTC
CASSPLGVGQETQYF
>TRBJ2-5|TRBV7-2|.|.
TGTGCCAGCAGCTTAGGGTGGGCGGAGACCCAGTACTTC
CASSLGWAETQYF
>TRBJ2-1|TRBV10-3|.|TRBD2
TGTGCCACTTTAGCGGGACTGCCCTACAATGAGCAGTTCTTC
CATLAGLPYNEQFF
>TRBJ2-3|TRBV7-9|.|TRBD2
TGTGCCAGCAGCTTAGTTAGCGGGAGCGCAGATACGCAGTATTTT
CASSLVSGSADTQYF
>TRBJ2-7|TRBV5-1|.|.
TGCGCCAGCAGCTTGTTGGACAGTGTCTACGAGCAGTACTTC
CASSLLDSVYEQYF
>TRBJ2-1|TRBV7-2|few|TRBD2
TGTGCCAGCAGCTTAGAGTGGGCTAGCGGAGGAGAGCAGTTCTTC
CASSLEWASGGEQFF
>TRBJ2-1|TRBV29-1|few|.
TGCAGCGTCGCAGTGTACAATGAGCAGTTCTTC
CSVAVYNEQFF
>TRBJ2-7|TRBV7-3|.|.
TGTGCCAGCAGCTTAGGCACGGGACTCTCCTACGAGCAGTACTTC
CASSLGTGLSYEQYF
>TRBJ2-2|TRBV27|once|TRBD1
TGTGCCAGCACCGGGACAGGAGGATTCAACACCGGGGAGCTGTTTTTT
CASTGTGGFNTGELFF
>TRBJ2-1|TRBV10-3|once|TRBD2
TGTGCCATCGGCACCGGGACAGCGGGACTAGCGGGAGCGAGTGAGCAGTTCTTC
CAIGTGTAGLAGASEQFF
>TRBJ1-6|TRBV2|.|.
TGTGCCAGCAGTGAAGTGTCAGGAAATTCACCCCTCCACTTT
CASSEVSGNSPLHF
>TRBJ1-5|TRBV28|once|.
TGTGCCAGCAGTTCCAAGATACAGGGATACAATCAGCCCCAGCATTTT
CASSSKIQGYNQPQHF
>TRBJ2-3|TRBV30|.|TRBD2
TGTGCCTGGAGTGTACTAGCGGGAGCCTCAGATACGCAGTATTTT
CAWSVLAGASDTQYF
>TRBJ2-7|TRBV28|.|TRBD1
TGTGCCAGCAGGCCGGACAGGGTCGGCGAGCAGTACTTC
CASRPDRVGEQYF
>TRBJ2-5|TRBV30|once|TRBD1
TGTGCCTGGAGTCTGACCGCGACAGGGACGTACTTC
CAWSLTATGTYF
>TRBJ2-3|TRBV5-1|.|.
TGCGCCAGTGCAGACGATGTAGGGGTGACAGATACGCAGTATTTT
CASADDVGVTDTQYF
>TRBJ1-2|TRBV7-2|few|TRBD1
TGTGCCAGCAGCCCGGGACAGGGATGGTCGGATGGCTACACCTTC
CASSPGQGWSDGYTF
>TRBJ2-7|TRBV29-1|few|.
TGCAGCGTTGAACTAGCTAACGAGCAGTACTTC
CSVELANEQYF
>TRBJ2-1|TRBV18|.|.
TGTGCCAGCTCACCACGTGCGGAGGGCTTCAACAATGAGCAGTTCTTC
CASSPRAEGFNNEQFF
>TRBJ2-3|TRBV19|.|.
TGTGCCAGTAGTATAGCAGGGGCTCGTACAGATACGCAGTATTTT
CASSIAGARTDTQYF
>TRBJ1-3|TRBV11-1|.|TRBD1
TGTGCCAGCAGCCTGGACAGGGTTGGAAACACCATATATTTT
CASSLDRVGNTIYF
>TRBJ1-1|TRBV9|.|TRBD1
TGTGCCAGCAGCGGGACAGGGGGCCAGAACACTGAAGCTTTCTTT
CASSGTGGQNTEAFF
>TRBJ1-1|TRBV29-1|.|TRBD1
TGCAGCGGAACCTTGAGGGGGCTTGAAGCTTTCTTT
CSGTLRGLEAFF
>TRBJ2-1|TRBV9|.|.
TGTGCCAGCAGCGGACCCGGGCAAAGGGGCAATGAGCAGTTCTTC
CASSGPGQRGNEQFF